What follows are 21 T cell receptor beta chains derived from one specimen sequenced in a study of blood T cell repertoires in COVID-19. Libraries were prepared by immunoSEQ multiplex PCR; TCRdb keeps only in-frame clonotypes and omits some of them. Counted here are fewer than 500,000 clones, around 89% occurring once; the ten biggest clones make up approximately 1.2%. Sample: PBMCs or T cells enriched from blood (not recorded which). These receptors were obtained from a man between 25 and 39 years old who had recovered from COVID-19.

The V and J genes are TRBV28 and TRBJ1-4; 8 nucleotides line up with TRBD1. Germline loops: CDR1 MDHEN, CDR2 SYDVKM. V dropped 7 bases and J dropped 0; count of bases not matched to a gene: 13. This CDR3 comprises 18 residues. The CDR3 protein is CASTSRGTGRPTNEKLFF. The CDR3 DNA follows: TGTGCCAGCACCAGCCGCGGGACAGGTCGTCCAACTAATGAAAAACTGTTTTTT.

This clone has only one observation. The chain has TRBV12-5 and TRBJ2-1; D not certain. CDR3 length: 11 residues. The germline CDR1 and CDR2 sequences are LGHNT and FRNRAP. Trimming pared 3 bases from V and 8 bases from J, leaving 5 bases between. CDR3 sequence (DNA): TGTGCTAGTGGTTTTATATATGAGCAGTTCTTC. As protein: CASGFIYEQFF. The variable domain in full, with the rest retrieved from reference TRBV12-5 and TRBJ2-1, is DARVTQTPRHKVTEMGQEVTMRCQPILGHNTVFWYRQTMMQGLELLAYFRNRAPLDDSGMPKDRFSAEMPDATLATLKIQPSEPRDSAVYFCASGFIYEQFFGPGTRLTVL.

J is TRBJ2-5 and V is TRBV2, with D hard to call. This CDR3 region has 13 residues. The V gene lost 8 bases and the J gene lost 1 base, with 11 bases spanning the gap. The germline gives CDR1 SNHLY, CDR2 FYNNEI. CDR3 sequence: CASQPASQETQYF. The CDR3 DNA follows: TGTGCCAGCCAACCAGCGTCCCAAGAGACCCAGTACTTC.

The chain joins TRBV29-1 to TRBJ2-1, with D perhaps matching TRBD2 (6 bases). Trimming shortened V by 7 bases and J by 2 bases, and 12 bases separated the two germline ends. The CDR3 length is 13 residues. Germline V lookup: CDR1 SQVTM, CDR2 ANQGSEA. CDR3 DNA: TGCAGCGCTCAGGAGGGCCCCTACAATGAGCAGTTCTTC. This gives the protein CSAQEGPYNEQFF.

This chain links TRBV18 with TRBJ2-3; D is perhaps TRBD2 (6 bases). The CDR3 runs to 14 residues. Trimming took 2 bases from V and 0 from J, leaving 6 bases between them. Germline assignment: CDR1 KGHSH and CDR2 LQKENI. CDR3 nucleotides: TGTGCCAGCTCACCAGCGGGAAGCACAGATACGCAGTATTTT. It codes for CASSPAGSTDTQYF. The full variable domain, in which reference TRBV18 and TRBJ2-3 provide the parts outside the CDR3, is NAGVMQNPRHLVRRRGQEARLRCSPMKGHSHVYWYRQLPEEGLKFMVYLQKENIIDESGMPKERFSAEFPKEGPSILRIQQVVRGDSAAYFCASSPAGSTDTQYFGPGTRLTVL.

The chain is built from TRBV23-1 and TRBJ2-4, with D possibly matching TRBD1 (5 bases). TRBV23-1 is reported as an ORF; its role is uncertain. Trimming pared 7 bases from V and 6 bases from J, leaving 19 bases between. CDR3 length: 15 amino acids. CDR3 loop: CASTKVCRVANIQYF. The CDR3 region has the DNA TGCGCCAGCACTAAAGTTTGCAGGGTCGCAAACATTCAGTACTTC.

The chain couples TRBV27 to TRBJ1-5, with D unclear. V lost 4 bases and J lost 0, with 4 bases in between. CDR3 length: 13 amino acids. In germline, CDR1 is MNHEY, CDR2 SMNVEV (reference sequence). CDR3 residues: CASSSVSNQPQHF. The CDR3 DNA sequence: TGTGCCAGCAGTTCGGTTAGCAATCAGCCCCAGCATTTT.

The chain recombines TRBV19 with TRBJ1-5, with 7 positions matching TRBD1. This CDR3 has 16 amino acids. V shed 6 bases, J shed 5 bases, and the junction held 13 bases outside the gene matches. Germline V gives CDR1 LNHDA, CDR2 SQIVND (reference sequence). The CDR3 protein is CASSSTGTAGDQPQHF. CDR3 sequence (DNA): TGTGCCAGTAGCAGTACTGGGACAGCGGGGGATCAGCCCCAGCATTTT.

This rearrangement joins TRBV20-1 to TRBJ2-3; 8 positions agree with TRBD1. The CDR3 spans 15 residues. Germline assignment: CDR1 DFQATT and CDR2 SNEGSKA (reference sequence). V was pared by 3 bases and J by 1 base, with 6 bases of the junction left unmatched. CDR3 sequence (DNA): TGCAGTGCTAGTGGGCGGACAGGGCGCACAGATACGCAGTATTTT. It codes for CSASGRTGRTDTQYF.

The genes are TRBV7-6 and TRBJ2-1; TRBD2 agrees at 11 bases. Germline V CDR1 and CDR2: SGHVS, FNYEAQ. The CDR3 totals 14 residues. The V segment lost 5 bases and the J segment 8 bases; nucleotides outside the gene matches: 5. Written as DNA, the CDR3 is TGTGCCAGCAGCCCGTGGACTAGCGGGCATGAGCAGTTCTTC. It encodes CASSPWTSGHEQFF.

The chain links TRBV3-1 (or the pseudogene TRBV3-2) to TRBJ2-3, with 9 bases fitting TRBD2. This CDR3 has 17 residues. Looked up from germline, CDR1 is LGHDT and CDR2 is YNNKEL (reference sequence). Losses at the gene ends were 3 bases for V and 7 bases for J; bases not matched to a gene: 14. The DNA for the CDR3 is TGTGCCAGCAGCCACTCGTCTCGCGGGAGGGCCGCGAATACGCAGTATTTT. It encodes CASSHSSRGRAANTQYF.

The rearrangement links TRBV9 to TRBJ1-4, with D possibly being TRBD1 (6 bases). Trimming took off 2 bases at V and 3 bases at J, with 8 bases between the two ends. Germline assignment: CDR1 SGDLS and CDR2 YYNGEE. The CDR3 runs 14 residues. The DNA of the CDR3 is TGTGCCAGCAGCGTGGGGGCGCCTAATGAAAAACTGTTTTTT. The encoded protein is CASSVGAPNEKLFF.

V usage is TRBV7-9 and J usage is TRBJ2-7; 8 positions agree with TRBD2. Germline trimming cut 3 bases from V and 2 bases from J; bases unmatched to any gene: 3. CDR1 and CDR2 (germline): SEHNR, FQNEAQ (reference sequence). The CDR3 sequence is 14 residues long. CDR3 residues: CASSFEREPYEQYF. The CDR3 DNA is TGTGCCAGCAGCTTCGAGCGGGAGCCCTACGAGCAGTACTTC.

The rearrangement links TRBV28 to TRBJ1-5; TRBD1 matches 12 bases. V dropped 7 bases and J dropped 2; count of bases not matched to a gene: 21. Per germline, CDR1 MDHEN and CDR2 SYDVKM. CDR3 length equals 21 residues. The CDR3 sequence: CASTFRGWDRGRLDGNQPQHF. The CDR3 bases are TGTGCCAGCACCTTCAGGGGATGGGACAGGGGGCGATTGGATGGCAATCAGCCCCAGCATTTT.

The CDR3 is CATQGGEAKNIQYF. CDR3 DNA: TGTGCCACTCAAGGGGGGGAGGCCAAAAACATTCAGTACTTC. This chain uses TRBV2 with TRBJ2-4, with a possible D match to TRBD2 (7 bases). The V gene's germline CDR1 is SNHLY and CDR2 FYNNEI. Trimming stripped 10 bases from V and 1 base from J, with 14 bases between. This CDR3 region has 14 residues.

The CDR3 coding sequence is TGTGCCAGCGCGTCGCCCAGCGGGAGCAATGAGCAGTTCTTC. Translation gives CASASPSGSNEQFF. The chain employs TRBV6-5 and TRBJ2-1; 8 bases fit TRBD2. Germline values: CDR1 MNHEY, CDR2 SVGAGI. The CDR3 is made up of 14 amino acids. Germline trimming cut 8 bases from V and 6 bases from J; bases unmatched to any gene: 9.

Only a few counts were recorded for this clone. The gene calls are TRBV12-5 and TRBJ1-1; D unclear. CDR1 is LGHNT, CDR2 FRNRAP, per germline. CDR3 size: 11 residues. V gave up 2 bases and J gave up 7 bases, with 5 bases separating them. CDR3 nucleotides: TGTGCTAGTGGTTTGAAGAGTGAAGCTTTCTTT. It specifies CASGLKSEAFF.

The chain recombines TRBV3-1 (or the pseudogene TRBV3-2) with TRBJ2-3; D possibly corresponds to TRBD2 (5 bases). Trimming pared 8 bases from V and 0 bases from J, leaving 12 bases between. Germline-derived CDR1 and CDR2 are LGHDT and YNNKEL (reference sequence). The CDR3 runs to 14 residues. The CDR3 protein is CASGWKRSTDTQYF. The CDR3 nucleotides read TGTGCCAGCGGATGGAAGCGGAGCACAGATACGCAGTATTTT.

The V call is TRBV19, the J call TRBJ2-3, with 12 bases identical to TRBD2. The V segment lost 4 bases and the J segment 2 bases; nucleotides outside the gene matches: 4. CDR3 length: 16 residues. Germline V lookup: CDR1 LNHDA, CDR2 SQIVND (reference sequence). The CDR3 loop is CASSTGTSGSTDTQYF. The CDR3 DNA is TGTGCCAGTAGTACCGGGACTAGCGGGTCCACAGATACGCAGTATTTT.

The chain has TRBV9 and TRBJ1-5; no clear D gene. Trimming took off 7 bases at V and 6 bases at J, with 5 bases between the two ends. Germline CDR1 SGDLS, CDR2 YYNGEE. The CDR3 covers 10 residues. The CDR3 reads CASSGQPQHF. In DNA, the CDR3 is TGTGCCAGCTCAGGTCAGCCCCAGCATTTT.

This rearrangement joins TRBV9 to TRBJ1-1, with 9 bases aligning to TRBD1. CDR1 is SGDLS, CDR2 YYNGEE, per germline. This CDR3 has 12 amino acids. J was trimmed by 12 bases and V by 3 bases; bases with no gene match: 6. This CDR3 reads CASSGGQGSSFF. CDR3 nucleotides: TGTGCCAGCAGCGGGGGACAGGGATCGTCTTTCTTT.